A selection of T cell receptor beta chains follows, all from one sample in a study of cytomegalovirus exposure and HLA in healthy donors. This table comes from immunoSEQ multiplex PCR, and its TCRdb copy is limited to in-frame clones, with some not included. The repertoire holds some 100,000 clones, with roughly 78% as singletons. The material sequenced was PBMCs. The receptors shown here come from a woman between 40 and 50 years old in good health and CMV-seropositive. Both conserved end residues are part of each CDR3. D genes are given only for firm matches. A row's size may be missing; if present it is once, few, many or a size class.

clone_size: .; v_call: TRBV4-3; d_call: TRBD1; j_call: TRBJ2-3; cdr3_aa: CASSHDPGQGTDTQYF; cdr3_nt: TGCGCCAGCAGCCATGATCCGGGACAGGGGACAGATACACAGTATTTT
clone_size: .; v_call: TRBV4-2; d_call: .; j_call: TRBJ2-7; cdr3_aa: CASSQETGNGEQYF; cdr3_nt: TGTGCCAGCAGCCAAGAAACAGGGAACGGCGAGCAGTACTTC
clone_size: .; v_call: TRBV6-5; d_call: TRBD1; j_call: TRBJ1-2; cdr3_aa: CASSYDDRGGYTF; cdr3_nt: TGTGCCAGCAGTTACGACGACAGGGGAGGCTACACCTTC
clone_size: .; v_call: TRBV7-9; d_call: TRBD2; j_call: TRBJ2-1; cdr3_aa: CASSLRAGEVLGNEQFF; cdr3_nt: TGTGCCAGCAGCTTAAGAGCGGGAGAAGTTCTGGGCAATGAGCAGTTCTTC
clone_size: few; v_call: TRBV30; d_call: TRBD2; j_call: TRBJ2-1; cdr3_aa: CAWSVLGGRHEQFF; cdr3_nt: TGTGCCTGGAGTGTTTTAGGCGGGAGACATGAGCAGTTCTTC
clone_size: .; v_call: TRBV9; d_call: TRBD2; j_call: TRBJ2-2; cdr3_aa: CASSVGLAGHTGELFF; cdr3_nt: TGTGCCAGCAGCGTAGGACTAGCGGGACACACCGGGGAGCTGTTTTTT
clone_size: few; v_call: TRBV14; d_call: TRBD1; j_call: TRBJ2-7; cdr3_aa: CASSQLTGGVDHEQYF; cdr3_nt: TGTGCCAGCAGCCAGCTGACAGGGGGCGTTGACCACGAGCAGTACTTC
clone_size: .; v_call: TRBV19; d_call: TRBD1; j_call: TRBJ2-5; cdr3_aa: CASSKGQLETQYF; cdr3_nt: TGTGCCAGTAGTAAGGGACAGTTGGAGACCCAGTACTTC
clone_size: .; v_call: TRBV27; d_call: TRBD1; j_call: TRBJ1-5; cdr3_aa: CASSRGTGGGNQPQHF; cdr3_nt: TGTGCCAGCAGTCGGGGGACAGGGGGCGGCAATCAGCCCCAGCATTTT
clone_size: .; v_call: TRBV4-3; d_call: TRBD1; j_call: TRBJ2-7; cdr3_aa: CASSYATGRTELQYF; cdr3_nt: TGCGCCAGCAGCTACGCGACAGGGCGAACCGAGCTGCAGTACTTC
clone_size: .; v_call: TRBV19; d_call: .; j_call: TRBJ2-5; cdr3_aa: CASSPEDSWTQYF; cdr3_nt: TGTGCCAGTAGTCCAGAGGACAGTTGGACCCAGTACTTC
clone_size: many; v_call: TRBV2; d_call: .; j_call: TRBJ1-5; cdr3_aa: CASSVGGADQPQHF; cdr3_nt: TGTGCCAGCAGTGTCGGGGGGGCCGATCAGCCCCAGCATTTT
clone_size: .; v_call: TRBV7-7; d_call: TRBD2; j_call: TRBJ2-5; cdr3_aa: CASSPRTSGETQYF; cdr3_nt: TGTGCTAGCAGCCCCAGGACTAGCGGAGAGACCCAGTACTTC
clone_size: .; v_call: TRBV7-9; d_call: TRBD2; j_call: TRBJ2-1; cdr3_aa: CASSLGSGLANNEQFF; cdr3_nt: TGTGCCAGCAGCTTAGGCTCGGGACTAGCGAACAATGAGCAGTTCTTC
clone_size: .; v_call: TRBV9; d_call: TRBD1; j_call: TRBJ2-6; cdr3_aa: CASSAPRTGETGANVLTF; cdr3_nt: TGTGCCAGCAGCGCCCCTAGGACAGGGGAGACTGGGGCCAACGTCCTGACTTTC
clone_size: .; v_call: TRBV6-5; d_call: TRBD2; j_call: TRBJ2-3; cdr3_aa: CASSWSAGVPDTQYF; cdr3_nt: TGTGCCAGCAGTTGGTCAGCGGGAGTACCAGATACGCAGTATTTT
clone_size: .; v_call: TRBV6-1; d_call: .; j_call: TRBJ2-2; cdr3_aa: CASSFPRLNTGELFF; cdr3_nt: TGTGCCAGCAGTTTCCCGCGGCTGAACACCGGGGAGCTGTTTTTT
clone_size: once; v_call: TRBV5-1; d_call: .; j_call: TRBJ2-1; cdr3_aa: CASSYNADWDYNEQFF; cdr3_nt: TGCGCCAGCAGCTACAACGCGGACTGGGACTACAATGAGCAGTTCTTC
clone_size: few; v_call: TRBV5-1; d_call: TRBD1; j_call: TRBJ2-2; cdr3_aa: CASSLGQGNTGELFF; cdr3_nt: TGCGCCAGCAGCTTGGGACAGGGTAACACCGGGGAGCTGTTTTTT
clone_size: .; v_call: TRBV4-1; d_call: .; j_call: TRBJ1-1; cdr3_aa: CASSQNRVNTEAFF; cdr3_nt: TGCGCCAGCAGCCAAAATCGGGTGAACACTGAAGCTTTCTTT
clone_size: .; v_call: TRBV5-4; d_call: TRBD2; j_call: TRBJ2-1; cdr3_aa: CASSFSGGNEQFF; cdr3_nt: TGTGCCAGCAGCTTTAGCGGGGGAAATGAGCAGTTCTTC
clone_size: few; v_call: TRBV5-4; d_call: .; j_call: TRBJ2-7; cdr3_aa: CASSLFGLYEQYF; cdr3_nt: TGTGCCAGCAGCTTGTTCGGTTTATACGAGCAGTACTTC